Given below is one TCR beta chain in context. These data come from a study of shared clonotypes between healthy human individuals. TCRdb's table, derived via immunoSEQ multiplex PCR, lists solely in-frame clones and lacks some. The table includes approximately 2.4 million clones, about 94% detected once. V shed 5 bases and J 3 bases; nucleotides not matched to a gene: 7. The CDR3 totals 14 residues. Germline CDR1 is MNHEY and CDR2 is SVGAGI. This clonotype was sampled from a man between 18 and 29 years old in good health. This chain links TRBV6-5 with TRBJ2-7; 7 positions match TRBD1. Sequencing was carried out using naive CD4+ T cells sorted from blood. Specified subset: CD45RA+ positively selected. This CDR3 is CASSTEGGGYEQYF. The CDR3 nucleotides read TGTGCCAGCAGTACAGAAGGGGGCGGCTACGAGCAGTACTTC.